What follows is one T cell receptor (beta chain) and its context. The data are from a study of blood T cell repertoires in COVID-19. In the study overall: Nucleic acid was either cDNA or gDNA, and it came from T cells, B-cell-depleted T cells, or PBMCs.

The CDR3 covers 15 residues. Trimming left V 3 bases short and J 0 bases short, with 8 bases between. The germline gives CDR1 SNHLY, CDR2 FYNNEI. Allocation to cohorts depended on clinical history reported by the participants. Per the study methods: Reference gene primer amplification gave nucleated cell count estimates. Sequenced by immunoSEQ multiplex PCR; TCRdb stores in-frame clones only, minus some. V and J calls and clone size come straight from that table; D and trimming were deduced from the DNA. Seen here are around 190,000 clones, approximately 85% observed once, and the top ten hold 5.6%. The chain employs TRBV2 and TRBJ1-4; D remains ambiguous. The receptor was isolated from a middle-aged man with acute COVID-19. The sample comprised PBMCs or T cells enriched from blood (not recorded which). CDR3 protein: CASSETGATNEKLFF. Here the CDR3 DNA reads TGTGCCAGCAGTGAGACGGGTGCAACTAATGAAAAACTGTTTTTT.